Each of the 9 T cell receptor beta chains below was sequenced from the same sample in a study of PD-1 and CTLA-4 blockade in melanoma. Profiled with immunoSEQ multiplex PCR; TCRdb holds only in-frame clones, not every one. The sample shows around 31,000 clones, 88% of them seen only once. The sequences come from CD8+ T cells from peripheral blood, collected from a patient given anti-PD-1 treatment. Every receptor here comes from a human donor with melanoma.

This chain joins TRBV19 and TRBJ2-1; no firm D call. The CDR3 is made up of 12 amino acids. V was clipped by 5 bases and J by 6 bases, with 8 bases between them. Looked up from germline, CDR1 is LNHDA and CDR2 is SQIVND (reference sequence). The CDR3 is CASSLNINEQFF. For the CDR3, the DNA is TGTGCCAGTAGTCTAAATATCAATGAGCAGTTCTTC.

J is TRBJ1-1 and V is TRBV12-3 or TRBV12-4; D not certain. V gave up 5 bases and J gave up 1 base, with 8 bases separating them. The CDR3 is made up of 13 amino acids. CDR3 residues: CASSGTQNTEAFF. The CDR3, as DNA: TGTGCCAGCAGTGGCACCCAGAACACTGAAGCTTTCTTT.

The rearrangement joins TRBV2 to TRBJ2-1; TRBD2 agrees at 7 bases. Germline assignment: CDR1 SNHLY and CDR2 FYNNEI. V lost 6 bases, J lost 5 bases, and 10 bases stayed unmatched. This CDR3 comprises 15 residues. DNA of the CDR3: TGTGCCAGCAGGGCTACCCCGGGGGGTGACAATGAGCAGTTCTTC. Amino acid sequence: CASRATPGGDNEQFF.

This chain links TRBV12-3 or TRBV12-4 with TRBJ1-2; TRBD1 is a possible D gene (5 bases). Trimming pared 3 bases from V and 6 bases from J, leaving 11 bases between. This CDR3 has 13 amino acids. The CDR3 protein is CASSFNWGDGYTF. The CDR3 region has the DNA TGTGCCAGCAGTTTTAATTGGGGGGATGGCTACACCTTC.

J is TRBJ2-1 and V is TRBV5-4; D may be TRBD1 or TRBD2 (5 bases each). CDR3 length: 15 residues. Germline loops: CDR1 SGHNT, CDR2 YYREEE (reference sequence). V lost 4 bases and J lost 0, with 11 bases in between. CDR3 in amino acids: CASSRAGSSYNEQFF. The DNA for the CDR3 is TGTGCCAGCAGCCGAGCAGGGAGCTCCTACAATGAGCAGTTCTTC.

This clone was detected only a few times. The chain joins TRBV2 to TRBJ1-2; TRBD1 aligns across 7 bases. The CDR3 has 17 residues. Looked up from germline, CDR1 is SNHLY and CDR2 is FYNNEI. Trimming at V came to 8 bases and at J to 2 bases, leaving 17 bases not matched to a gene. CDR3 amino acids: CASPLRTQGGANYGYTF. The CDR3 DNA sequence: TGTGCCAGCCCATTGAGAACCCAAGGGGGCGCCAACTATGGCTACACCTTC.

The rearrangement uses TRBV7-9 and TRBJ1-2; TRBD1 aligns across 7 bases. Germline CDR1 reads SEHNR; CDR2 reads FQNEAQ (reference sequence). This CDR3 is built from 16 residues. V was clipped by 1 base and J by 3 bases; unmatched bases: 8. CDR3 nucleotides: TGTGCCAGCAGCTTAGGAACAGGGGTAGTGGACTATGGCTACACCTTC. Its protein is CASSLGTGVVDYGYTF.

For the CDR3, the DNA is TGTGCCAGCAGCTTAGAGGGCGGGACCGGGGAGCTGTTTTTT. It codes for CASSLEGGTGELFF. J is TRBJ2-2 and V is TRBV7-9; weak D call: TRBD2 (5 bases). CDR1 and CDR2 (germline): SEHNR, FQNEAQ (reference sequence). Trimming shortened V by 1 base and J by 5 bases, and 8 bases separated the two germline ends. The CDR3 covers 14 residues.

V is TRBV6-5 and J is TRBJ1-6; 7 bases fit TRBD1. This CDR3 is 16 amino acids long. CDR1 and CDR2 (germline): MNHEY, SVGAGI. After removal of 4 bases from V and 0 bases from J, the junction contained 3 bases not matched to a gene. The CDR3 DNA reads as TGTGCCAGCAGTTTGACAGGGAACTCCTATAATTCACCCCTCCACTTT. Translating gives CASSLTGNSYNSPLHF.